The 32 T cell receptor beta chains presented below share a single source sample, sequenced in a study of blood T cell repertoires in COVID-19. Only in-frame clones appear in the TCRdb table, and some are missing; sequencing was by immunoSEQ multiplex PCR. The repertoire holds 140,000 to 150,000 clones, roughly 84% seen once, with about 38% in the top ten. Sequenced: peripheral blood. These receptors were obtained from a human donor in a cohort sampled during active COVID-19.

This chain uses TRBV6-5 with TRBJ1-1; perhaps TRBD1 as D (6 bases). Germline lookup yields CDR1 MNHEY and CDR2 SVGAGI. There are 14 residues in the CDR3. Between the trimmed V and J ends, which lost 7 bases and 0 bases, there was a span of 12 bases. The CDR3 region has the DNA TGTGCCAGCACCAGGACAGAAATGAACACTGAAGCTTTCTTT. It is translated as CASTRTEMNTEAFF.

V and J are TRBV28 and TRBJ2-7, with TRBD2 matching over 8 bases. Germline V gene lookup returns CDR1 MDHEN and CDR2 SYDVKM. The CDR3 covers 12 residues. J lost 6 bases, V lost 8 bases, and 6 bases had no gene match. For the CDR3, the DNA is TGTGCCAGCCGGGGGGGGCAGGGCGAGCAGTACTTC. Translating gives CASRGGQGEQYF. Variable domain in full (rest from reference TRBV28 and TRBJ2-7): DVKVTQSSRYLVKRTGEKVFLECVQDMDHENMFWYRQDPGLGLRLIYFSYDVKMKEKGDIPEGYSVSREKKERFSLILESASTNQTSMYLCASRGGQGEQYFGPGTRLTVT.

The CDR3 is CASSAGAGGSAGELFF. The DNA for the CDR3 is TGCGCCAGCAGTGCAGGAGCGGGGGGGTCGGCCGGGGAGCTGTTTTTT. The chain uses TRBV10-1 and TRBJ2-2, with 10 nucleotides matching TRBD2. This CDR3 is built from 16 residues. CDR1 WNHNN and CDR2 SYGVQD come from the germline V gene (reference sequence). J gave up 6 bases and V 4 bases, and 8 bases lay outside the gene matches.

This sequence joins TRBV4-1 and TRBJ2-2; no definite D call. This CDR3 has 12 residues. The germline V gene has CDR1 MGHRA and CDR2 YSYEKL. V dropped 0 bases and J dropped 8 bases, with 4 bases sitting between them. CDR3 loop: CASSQESGELFF. CDR3 bases: TGCGCCAGCAGCCAAGAATCGGGGGAGCTGTTTTTT.

The V gene is TRBV3-1 (or the pseudogene TRBV3-2), the J gene TRBJ2-1; TRBD2 agrees at 9 bases. Germline V gene sequence: CDR1 LGHDT, CDR2 YNNKEL (reference sequence). V lost 3 bases, J lost 7 bases, and 7 bases stayed unmatched. The CDR3 is made up of 15 amino acids. As DNA, the CDR3 is TGTGCCAGCAGCCAGGTAGCGGGGGCGGGGAATGAGCAGTTCTTC. Encoded protein: CASSQVAGAGNEQFF.

The V call is TRBV9, the J call TRBJ1-3; D gene ambiguous. Germline V gives CDR1 SGDLS, CDR2 YYNGEE. Trimming shortened V by 6 bases and J by 2 bases, and 15 bases separated the two germline ends. The CDR3 is 15 residues long. DNA for the CDR3: TGTGCCAGCAATAATTCCCCGTCCCCTGGAAACACCATATATTTT. Protein sequence: CASNNSPSPGNTIYF.

The chain joins TRBV7-8 to TRBJ1-4; D is unclear. V lost 3 bases and J lost 1, with 6 bases in between. Germline CDR1 is SGHVS and CDR2 is FQNEAQ. CDR3 length equals 14 residues. CDR3 residues: CASSFFLTNEKLFF. Here the CDR3 DNA reads TGTGCCAGCAGCTTTTTTCTAACTAATGAAAAACTGTTTTTT.

This clone appeared a few times. The rearrangement joins TRBV18 to TRBJ2-7; 11 bases agree with TRBD1. There are 15 residues in the CDR3. The ends lost 2 bases at V and 1 base at J; junction bases unmatched: 1. CDR1 and CDR2 (germline): KGHSH, LQKENI. In DNA, the CDR3 is TGTGCCAGCTCACCAGGGACAGGGGGGTCCTACGAGCAGTACTTC. Amino acid sequence: CASSPGTGGSYEQYF. Combining the CDR3 with reference TRBV18 and TRBJ2-7 gives the whole variable domain NAGVMQNPRHLVRRRGQEARLRCSPMKGHSHVYWYRQLPEEGLKFMVYLQKENIIDESGMPKERFSAEFPKEGPSILRIQQVVRGDSAAYFCASSPGTGGSYEQYFGPGTRLTVT.

This chain connects TRBV9 to TRBJ1-3; D possibly corresponds to TRBD1 (5 bases). Germline loops: CDR1 SGDLS, CDR2 YYNGEE. This CDR3 is built from 13 residues. V was cut by 5 bases and J by 3 bases, with 9 bases left in between. The DNA of the CDR3 is TGTGCCAGCAGTCGGGGGGATGGAAACACCATATATTTT. Residues: CASSRGDGNTIYF.

J is TRBJ2-3 and V is TRBV27; TRBD2 matches 8 bases. The CDR3 length is 16 residues. Germline V lookup: CDR1 MNHEY, CDR2 SMNVEV (reference sequence). The V and J ends lost 2 bases and 4 bases, in that order; junction bases with no gene match: 8. CDR3 bases: TGTGCCAGCAGTTTACAGGGTAGCGGGGAGGCAGATACGCAGTATTTT. It translates to CASSLQGSGEADTQYF.

The J gene is TRBJ1-1, the V gene TRBV6-5; D is perhaps TRBD1 (5 bases). The CDR3 consists of 16 residues. V gave up 2 bases and J gave up 11 bases, with 24 bases separating them. CDR1 and CDR2 from the germline V gene are MNHEY and SVGAGI. The CDR3, as DNA: TGTGCCAGCAGTTACACTTCACCGGGACTTCCAACTGGGGCTTTCTTT. Its protein product is CASSYTSPGLPTGAFF.

The V call is TRBV14, the J call TRBJ1-5, with 11 bases identical to TRBD1. Trimming removed 4 bases from V and 7 bases from J; junction bases left unmatched: 3. Germline assignment: CDR1 SGHDN and CDR2 FVKESK. This CDR3 comprises 14 residues. DNA of the CDR3: TGTGCCAGCAGCCGGGGACAGGGGGAACAGCCCCAGCATTTT. Its translation is CASSRGQGEQPQHF.

The chain links TRBV3-1 (or the pseudogene TRBV3-2) to TRBJ1-1; maybe TRBD1 (5 bases). The CDR3 has 14 amino acids. Trimming stripped 4 bases from V and 5 bases from J, with 14 bases between. Germline-derived CDR1 and CDR2 are LGHDT and YNNKEL (reference sequence). CDR3 sequence reads: CASSRGTAGTEAFF. The CDR3 DNA reads TGTGCCAGCAGCCGCGGGACCGCCGGGACTGAAGCTTTCTTT.

This chain uses TRBV7-8 with TRBJ2-1, with 7 bases identical to TRBD2. The CDR3 length is 16 residues. Per germline, CDR1 SGHVS and CDR2 FQNEAQ. Trimming cost V 5 bases and J 0 bases; bases outside gene matches: 7. The chain's CDR3 is CASSPVGGISYNEQFF. CDR3 nucleotide sequence: TGTGCCAGCAGCCCAGTGGGAGGGATCTCCTACAATGAGCAGTTCTTC.

The chain carries TRBV9 and TRBJ1-4, with 8 bases matching TRBD1. Unmatched junction bases numbered 5, after V lost 3 bases and J lost 7 bases. CDR1 is SGDLS, CDR2 YYNGEE, per germline. The CDR3 runs 14 residues. The CDR3 DNA reads TGTGCCAGCAGCGGACAAGACAGGGGTGAAAAACTGTTTTTT. It yields the protein CASSGQDRGEKLFF.

The chain joins TRBV2 to TRBJ1-2, with D maybe TRBD1 (5 bases). Germline loops: CDR1 SNHLY, CDR2 FYNNEI. With 6 bases removed from V and 2 bases from J, the gap between germline ends came to 16 bases. The CDR3 has 15 amino acids. CDR3 sequence: CASSAGQPQNYGYTF. CDR3 DNA: TGTGCCAGCAGCGCCGGACAACCACAGAACTATGGCTACACCTTC.

This chain connects TRBV4-3 to TRBJ2-7; D remains unclear. The CDR3 spans 13 residues. CDR1 and CDR2 from the germline V gene are LGHNA and YSLEER. Trimming shortened V by 0 bases and J by 2 bases, and 5 bases separated the two germline ends. CDR3 loop: CASSQEWPYEQYF. CDR3 in DNA: TGCGCCAGCAGCCAAGAATGGCCCTACGAGCAGTACTTC.

The V and J genes are TRBV6-1 and TRBJ1-2; D remains ambiguous. The CDR3 sequence is 16 residues long. Germline V gene sequence: CDR1 MNHNS, CDR2 SASEGT. With 3 bases removed from V and 0 bases from J, the gap between germline ends came to 14 bases. The CDR3 here is CASSEGRTAANYGYTF. DNA for the CDR3: TGTGCCAGCAGTGAGGGGAGGACGGCCGCTAACTATGGCTACACCTTC.

The chain employs TRBV2 and TRBJ1-2; D unclear. Looked up from germline, CDR1 is SNHLY and CDR2 is FYNNEI. The CDR3 runs 13 residues. V shed 7 bases and J shed 1 base, with 10 bases lying between them. The CDR3 region has the DNA TGTGCCAGCAATGTTGAGGGTAACTATGGCTACACCTTC. Residues: CASNVEGNYGYTF.

The chain has TRBV29-1 and TRBJ2-3; D possibly corresponds to TRBD1 (6 bases). Per the germline V gene, CDR1 is SQVTM and CDR2 is ANQGSEA. The ends were cut back, 4 bases at V and 3 bases at J, with 11 bases in the middle. The CDR3 sequence is 13 residues long. The CDR3 region has the DNA TGCAGCGTTGGTCACCAGGGGACAGATACGCAGTATTTT. Protein: CSVGHQGTDTQYF.

This chain links TRBV5-1 with TRBJ1-1, with D maybe TRBD1 (5 bases). The CDR3 is made up of 18 amino acids. V was trimmed by 0 bases and J by 2 bases, leaving 20 bases between them. Per germline, CDR1 SGHRS and CDR2 YFSETQ. Here the CDR3 DNA reads TGCGCCAGCAGCTTGGGGGCGCAGGGCGGAGGGGTCAACACTGAAGCTTTCTTT. Its translation is CASSLGAQGGGVNTEAFF.

This clone came up many times. The chain joins TRBV2 to TRBJ1-4; 7 positions agree with TRBD1. This CDR3 spans 15 amino acids. J was trimmed by 7 bases and V by 6 bases; bases with no gene match: 11. Germline V lookup: CDR1 SNHLY, CDR2 FYNNEI. The CDR3 DNA sequence: TGTGCCAGCAGACTTACGACAGGGTGGTCTGAAAAACTGTTTTTT. Protein sequence: CASRLTTGWSEKLFF.

V is TRBV5-1 and J is TRBJ2-5; tentatively, D is TRBD1 (6 bases). CDR1 SGHRS and CDR2 YFSETQ come from the germline V gene. The V end was cut by 3 bases, the J end by 2 bases, with 8 bases between. The CDR3 is made up of 13 amino acids. CDR3 amino acids: CASSSTGQETQYF. CDR3 bases: TGCGCCAGCAGCTCGACAGGACAAGAGACCCAGTACTTC.

The chain joins TRBV5-4 to TRBJ2-7; TRBD2 might be the D (6 bases). CDR3 length: 14 amino acids. V lost 3 bases, J lost 3 bases, and 13 bases lay in between. Germline V lookup: CDR1 SGHNT, CDR2 YYREEE (reference sequence). CDR3 nucleotide sequence: TGTGCCAGCAGCTCCGATCCGCGGGGCTACGAGCAGTACTTC. It encodes CASSSDPRGYEQYF.

CDR3 region: CASSQAGGETQYF. The DNA of the CDR3 is TGTGCCAGCAGCCAAGCCGGAGGAGAGACCCAGTACTTC. The gene calls are TRBV14 and TRBJ2-5; D may be TRBD2 (5 bases). The CDR3 sequence is 13 residues long. V was clipped by 1 base and J by 4 bases, with 7 bases between them. Germline CDR1 is SGHDN and CDR2 is FVKESK.

This clone came up once. The genes are TRBV7-2 and TRBJ2-1; 9 nucleotides agree with TRBD1. The CDR3 is 14 residues long. V was clipped by 4 bases and J by 8 bases; unmatched bases: 6. In germline, CDR1 is SGHTA, CDR2 FQGNSA. For the CDR3, the DNA is TGTGCCAGCAGCTCCCCGGGACAGGGTGATGAGCAGTTCTTC. It translates to CASSSPGQGDEQFF.

This clone was seen just once. The rearrangement uses TRBV3-1 (or the pseudogene TRBV3-2) and TRBJ1-2; no clear D gene. Germline lookup yields CDR1 LGHDT and CDR2 YNNKEL (reference sequence). The V gene lost 4 bases and the J gene lost 4 bases, with 13 bases spanning the gap. The CDR3 runs to 14 residues. The CDR3 reads CASSLTVGSYGYTF. CDR3 coding DNA: TGTGCCAGCAGCCTAACGGTGGGGAGCTATGGCTACACCTTC.

This clone was detected only once. The chain carries TRBV30 and TRBJ1-1; D is unclear. The CDR3 runs to 12 residues. Trimming removed 4 bases at V and 11 bases at J, with 17 bases between. The germline CDR1 and CDR2 sequences are GTSNPN and SVGIG (reference sequence). The CDR3 here is CAWNGQLTGAFF. CDR3 in DNA: TGTGCCTGGAACGGTCAACTTACCGGGGCTTTCTTT.

CDR3 amino acids: CASSYHFTGSMGGYTF. In DNA form, the CDR3 reads TGTGCCAGCAGCTACCACTTCACAGGGTCCATGGGTGGCTACACCTTC. This chain connects TRBV7-2 to TRBJ1-2, with D possibly matching TRBD1 (6 bases). V lost 4 bases and J 7 bases, leaving 22 bases between the germline ends. The CDR3 has 16 residues. Germline V gene lookup returns CDR1 SGHTA and CDR2 FQGNSA.

This clone appeared a single time. This chain links TRBV18 with TRBJ2-5; 10 bases match TRBD2. Germline V CDR1 and CDR2: KGHSH, LQKENI. This CDR3 spans 16 amino acids. Unmatched junction bases numbered 5, after V lost 2 bases and J lost 2 bases. For the CDR3, the DNA is TGTGCCAGCTCACCAACTAGCGGGACCTTTCAAGAGACCCAGTACTTC. Amino acid sequence: CASSPTSGTFQETQYF.

The chain uses TRBV2 and TRBJ2-1, with 7 nucleotides matching TRBD2. From germline, CDR1 is SNHLY and CDR2 FYNNEI. The CDR3 is 14 amino acids. V trimming: 5 bases; J trimming: 3 bases; junction bases outside the gene matches: 4. CDR3 nucleotide sequence: TGTGCCAGCAGTTATGCGGGAGACTACAATGAGCAGTTCTTC. Amino acids: CASSYAGDYNEQFF.

The chain carries TRBV2 and TRBJ1-2, with 7 bases matching TRBD1. This CDR3 has 14 residues. V shed 6 bases and J 4 bases; nucleotides not matched to a gene: 8. CDR1 is SNHLY, CDR2 FYNNEI, per germline. The CDR3 region has the DNA TGTGCCAGCAGAATCCGGGACAGTGCCTATGGCTACACCTTC. It encodes CASRIRDSAYGYTF.